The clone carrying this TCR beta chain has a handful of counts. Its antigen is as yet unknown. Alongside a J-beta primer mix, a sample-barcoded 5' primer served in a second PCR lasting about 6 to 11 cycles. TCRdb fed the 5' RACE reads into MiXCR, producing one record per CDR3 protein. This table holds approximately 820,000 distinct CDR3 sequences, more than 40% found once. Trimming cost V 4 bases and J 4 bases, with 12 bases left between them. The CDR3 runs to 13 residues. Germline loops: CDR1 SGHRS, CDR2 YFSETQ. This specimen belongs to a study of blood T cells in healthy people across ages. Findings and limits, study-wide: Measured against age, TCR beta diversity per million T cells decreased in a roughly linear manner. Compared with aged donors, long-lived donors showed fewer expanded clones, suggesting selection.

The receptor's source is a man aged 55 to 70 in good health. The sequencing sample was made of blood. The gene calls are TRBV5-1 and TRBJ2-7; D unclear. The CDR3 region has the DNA TGCGCCAGCAGCGGGCTTTTAGGGTACGAGCAGTACTTC. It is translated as CASSGLLGYEQYF.